These 22 T cell receptor beta chains were all obtained from the same sample, sequenced in a study of early T cells in non-severe SARS-CoV-2 infection. One entry per CDR3 protein results from TCRdb running MiXCR on the 5' RACE reads. This sample carries 50,000 or so distinct CDR3 sequences, around 6% of them seen once, and the ten largest clones take approximately 4.1%. The sequencing input was whole blood. The receptors come from an adult who was a healthcare worker with PCR-confirmed SARS-CoV-2 infection or an uninfected control (not recorded which).

This clonotype was recorded many times. The chain joins TRBV5-6 to TRBJ1-1; tentative D call: TRBD1 (5 bases). The germline CDR1 and CDR2 sequences are SGHDT and YYEEEE. V was cut by 1 base and J by 6 bases, with 7 bases left in between. This CDR3 is built from 12 residues. CDR3 sequence: CASSLTQAEAFF. CDR3 DNA sequence: TGTGCCAGCAGCTTGACACAGGCTGAAGCTTTCTTT. Drawing the rest from reference TRBV5-6 and TRBJ1-1, the complete variable domain is DAGVTQSPTHLIKTRGQQVTLRCSPKSGHDTVSWYQQALGQGPQFIFQYYEEEERQRGNFPDRFSGHQFPNYSSELNVNALLLGDSALYLCASSLTQAEAFFGQGTRLTVV.

This clonotype was seen ten or more times. The chain combines TRBV20-1 with TRBJ2-5, with 11 nucleotides matching TRBD2. Trimming at V came to 3 bases and at J to 10 bases, leaving 7 bases not matched to a gene. Per the germline V gene, CDR1 is DFQATT and CDR2 is SNEGSKA (reference sequence). The CDR3 spans 13 residues. DNA for the CDR3: TGCAGTGCTAGTCTAGCGGGAGGCCCCATCCAGTACTTC. Translated, it gives CSASLAGGPIQYF.

The sample holds many counts of this clonotype. V is TRBV14 and J is TRBJ1-6; D remains unclear. The CDR3 is 13 amino acids. The germline V gene encodes CDR1 SGHDN and CDR2 FVKESK. Trimming removed 4 bases from V and 8 bases from J, with 9 bases in between. The CDR3 DNA is TGTGCCAGCAGCCCCCGTAGGGATTCACCCCTCCACTTT. It encodes CASSPRRDSPLHF. Using reference TRBV14 and TRBJ1-6 for the parts outside the CDR3, the full variable domain is EAGVTQFPSHSVIEKGQTVTLRCDPISGHDNLYWYRRVMGKEIKFLLHFVKESKQDESGMPNNRFLAERTGGTYSTLKVQPAELEDSGVYFCASSPRRDSPLHFGNGTRLTVT.

The table lists this clonotype with many counts. The J gene is TRBJ1-2, the V gene TRBV12-3 or TRBV12-4, with 8 bases that match TRBD1. The CDR3 is made up of 15 amino acids. The V gene end was trimmed by 5 bases and the J gene end by 7 bases; junction bases not matched to a gene: 12. CDR3 coding DNA: TGTGCCAGCAGTGGAGAGACAGGGGTTTATCGTGGCTACACCTTC. Translated, it gives CASSGETGVYRGYTF.

This clonotype has more than one count but fewer than ten. The chain links TRBV20-1 to TRBJ2-1; tentative D call: TRBD2 (6 bases). CDR1 and CDR2 from the germline V gene are DFQATT and SNEGSKA (reference sequence). This CDR3 spans 19 amino acids. V dropped 0 bases and J dropped 0 bases, with 21 bases sitting between them. The CDR3 sequence: CSAREMLADLWGSYNEQFF. CDR3 DNA sequence: TGCAGTGCTAGAGAAATGTTAGCGGACCTGTGGGGCTCCTACAATGAGCAGTTCTTC.

This clonotype was observed many times. V usage is TRBV12-3 or TRBV12-4 and J usage is TRBJ2-2, with a possible D match to TRBD1 (5 bases). The CDR3 has 14 residues. V dropped 6 bases and J dropped 4 bases, with 12 bases sitting between them. CDR3 region: CASRKNRSTGELFF. CDR3 nucleotide sequence: TGTGCCAGCAGAAAGAACAGGAGCACCGGGGAGCTGTTTTTT.

This clonotype was recorded many times. The chain is built from TRBV6-2 or TRBV6-3 and TRBJ1-2; D is possibly TRBD1 (6 bases). V lost 4 bases, J lost 1 base, and 10 bases lay in between. Germline V gene lookup returns CDR1 MNHEY and CDR2 SVGEGT. This CDR3 is built from 14 residues. CDR3 amino acids: CASSLQGLNYGYTF. For the CDR3, the DNA is TGTGCCAGCAGTTTACAGGGACTTAACTATGGCTACACCTTC.

This clonotype was recorded many times. V gene TRBV3-1 combines with J gene TRBJ1-3, with D uncertain. V lost 3 bases, J lost 2 bases, and 14 bases lay in between. Germline CDR1 reads LGHDT; CDR2 reads YNNKEL (reference sequence). The CDR3 extends over 16 amino acids. Written as DNA, the CDR3 is TGTGCCAGCAGCCAGGGCGGCCGGGTGGCTGGAAACACCATATATTTT. Amino acids: CASSQGGRVAGNTIYF.

The chain combines TRBV6-2 or TRBV6-3 with TRBJ1-2, with D possibly matching TRBD1 (5 bases). The germline gives CDR1 MNHEY, CDR2 SVGEGT. This CDR3 comprises 14 residues. Trimming shortened V by 5 bases and J by 10 bases, and 20 bases separated the two germline ends. CDR3 protein: CASSAGPPSGHYTF. DNA for the CDR3: TGTGCCAGCAGTGCGGGACCCCCTTCGGGGCACTACACCTTC.

This clonotype was found many times. The chain carries TRBV7-2 and TRBJ1-2, with no clear D. Germline assignment: CDR1 SGHTA and CDR2 FQGNSA. Trimming left V 5 bases short and J 7 bases short, with 11 bases between. CDR3 length equals 12 residues. In DNA form, the CDR3 reads TGTGCCAGCAGCATCGAAGGTGGTGGCTACACCTTC. The encoded protein is CASSIEGGGYTF.

The table lists this clonotype with many counts. J is TRBJ2-1 and V is TRBV7-6; D remains unclear. V shed 8 bases and J shed 9 bases, with 17 bases lying between them. CDR1 is SGHVS and CDR2 is FNYEAQ in the germline V gene. The CDR3 has 13 amino acids. The CDR3 DNA sequence: TGTGCCAGCGGTCCCTTAAGTTGGGGTGAGCAGTTCTTC. Residues: CASGPLSWGEQFF.

This clonotype was seen only a few times. J is TRBJ1-2 and V is TRBV10-3, with unresolved D. Germline CDR1 reads ENHRY; CDR2 reads SYGVKD. Trimming removed 4 bases from V and 2 bases from J, with 8 bases in between. The CDR3 has 13 amino acids. The DNA of the CDR3 is TGTGCCATCAGTGTCGGCCGAAACTATGGCTACACCTTC. This sequence encodes CAISVGRNYGYTF.

This clonotype was recorded many times. This chain uses TRBV7-9 with TRBJ2-6, with D unclear. Germline V lookup: CDR1 SEHNR, CDR2 FQNEAQ (reference sequence). The CDR3 is 15 amino acids. The ends were cut back, 2 bases at V and 4 bases at J, with 9 bases in the middle. CDR3 DNA: TGTGCCAGCAGCTTATTAGGGCTGGGGGCCAACGTCCTGACTTTC. This sequence encodes CASSLLGLGANVLTF.

This clonotype was counted many times. V usage is TRBV5-1 and J usage is TRBJ2-7; 8 nucleotides line up with TRBD2. Germline trimming cut 4 bases from V and 2 bases from J; bases unmatched to any gene: 8. Germline CDR1 and CDR2: SGHRS and YFSETQ. The CDR3 is 15 amino acids. The DNA for the CDR3 is TGCGCCAGCAGCCCCGGAGCGGGGGACACCTACGAGCAGTACTTC. Protein product: CASSPGAGDTYEQYF.

This clonotype was observed at least ten times. The rearrangement links TRBV7-9 to TRBJ1-1; TRBD1 agrees at 8 bases. The CDR3 is 15 residues long. The germline CDR1 and CDR2 sequences are SEHNR and FQNEAQ (reference sequence). V dropped 4 bases and J dropped 1; count of bases not matched to a gene: 5. This CDR3 reads CASSSTGGGNTEAFF. In nucleotides, the CDR3 is TGTGCCAGCAGCTCCACAGGGGGGGGGAACACTGAAGCTTTCTTT.

This clonotype showed up many times. The chain combines TRBV28 with TRBJ2-7, with a weak D call TRBD1 (6 bases). The germline V gene encodes CDR1 MDHEN and CDR2 SYDVKM. The CDR3 extends over 15 amino acids. The ends were cut back, 4 bases at V and 4 bases at J, with 17 bases in the middle. This CDR3 reads CASSSPPDRGYEQYF. CDR3 nucleotide sequence: TGTGCCAGCAGTTCACCCCCGGACAGAGGGTACGAGCAGTACTTC.

At least ten counts were recorded for this clonotype. V usage is TRBV7-9 and J usage is TRBJ2-2, with TRBD1 matching over 7 bases. This CDR3 has 15 amino acids. V lost 3 bases, J lost 3 bases, and 4 bases stayed unmatched. CDR1 and CDR2 from the germline V gene are SEHNR and FQNEAQ (reference sequence). CDR3 region: CASSFGQGDTGELFF. CDR3 in DNA: TGTGCCAGCAGCTTCGGCCAGGGGGACACCGGGGAGCTGTTTTTT. The full variable domain, in which reference TRBV7-9 and TRBJ2-2 provide the parts outside the CDR3, is DTGVSQNPRHKITKRGQNVTFRCDPISEHNRLYWYRQTLGQGPEFLTYFQNEAQLEKSRLLSDRFSAERPKGSFSTLEIQRTEQGDSAMYLCASSFGQGDTGELFFGEGSRLTVL.

The rearrangement links TRBV29-1 to TRBJ1-1; D not resolved. From germline, CDR1 is SQVTM and CDR2 ANQGSEA. V lost 3 bases and J 4 bases, leaving 12 bases between the germline ends. This CDR3 spans 13 amino acids. Here the CDR3 reads CSVDGVDFTEAFF. The DNA of the CDR3 is TGCAGCGTTGATGGGGTAGATTTCACTGAAGCTTTCTTT.

This clonotype was seen ten or more times. The V gene is TRBV12-3 or TRBV12-4, the J gene TRBJ2-2; unclear D gene. CDR3 length equals 15 residues. V was trimmed by 5 bases and J by 0 bases, leaving 10 bases between them. DNA for the CDR3: TGTGCCAGCAGTACGATTCTCGCGAACACCGGGGAGCTGTTTTTT. Translated: CASSTILANTGELFF.

The sample holds a few counts of this clonotype. The rearrangement uses TRBV7-8 and TRBJ2-1, with 9 positions matching TRBD2. CDR3 length: 16 residues. J lost 4 bases, V lost 1 base, and 5 bases had no gene match. Germline loops: CDR1 SGHVS, CDR2 FQNEAQ. The CDR3 sequence: CASSLGVTSGYNEQFF. In DNA form, the CDR3 reads TGTGCCAGCAGCTTAGGGGTGACTAGCGGTTACAATGAGCAGTTCTTC.

This clonotype was counted only a few times. The chain links TRBV6-5 to TRBJ2-1; a weak D match, TRBD2 (5 bases). This CDR3 has 17 amino acids. V was cut by 0 bases and J by 0 bases, with 12 bases left in between. CDR1 MNHEY and CDR2 SVGAGI come from the germline V gene. The CDR3 reads CASSYSGSASSYNEQFF. The CDR3 nucleotides are TGTGCCAGCAGTTACTCGGGTAGCGCCAGCTCCTACAATGAGCAGTTCTTC.

This clonotype occurred many times. The chain has TRBV18 and TRBJ2-7, with 10 bases that match TRBD1. Germline assignment: CDR1 KGHSH and CDR2 LQKENI. The CDR3 is 15 amino acids. With V trimmed by 4 bases and J by 2 bases, 5 bases remained unmatched. CDR3 sequence reads: CASSQGQGIPYEQYF. CDR3 DNA: TGTGCCAGCTCACAGGGACAGGGGATTCCCTACGAGCAGTACTTC.